The sequence of this T cell receptor (beta chain) was determined in a study of blood T cell repertoires in COVID-19. Study summary: COVID-19 samples, acute and convalescent, were from the United States, Italy and Spain.

Trimming pared 6 bases from V and 2 bases from J, leaving 10 bases between. This CDR3 is built from 13 residues. The germline V gene has CDR1 MNHEY and CDR2 SVGAGI. Seattle's cohort entered during active infection and was followed longitudinally. Libraries were prepared by immunoSEQ multiplex PCR; TCRdb keeps only in-frame clonotypes and omits some of them. The sample lists around 270,000 clones; about four fifths were seen once. This receptor was identified in a person between 70 and 80 years old with COVID-19, enrolled during active disease. V gene TRBV6-5 combines with J gene TRBJ1-2; D might be TRBD1 (6 bases). Material for sequencing was peripheral blood. The CDR3 DNA follows: TGTGCCAGCAGCCGAGGACAGAACTATGGCTACACCTTC. Translation: CASSRGQNYGYTF.